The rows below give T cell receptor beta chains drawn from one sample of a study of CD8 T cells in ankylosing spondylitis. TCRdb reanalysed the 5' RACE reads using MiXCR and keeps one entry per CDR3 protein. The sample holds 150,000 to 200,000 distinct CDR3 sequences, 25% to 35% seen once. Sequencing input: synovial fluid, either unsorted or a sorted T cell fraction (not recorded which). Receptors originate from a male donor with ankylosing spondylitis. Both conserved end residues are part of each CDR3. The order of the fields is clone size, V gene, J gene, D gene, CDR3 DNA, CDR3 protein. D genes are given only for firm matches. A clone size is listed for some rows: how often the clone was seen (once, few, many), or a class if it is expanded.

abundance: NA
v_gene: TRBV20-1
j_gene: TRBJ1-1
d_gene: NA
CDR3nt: TGCAGTGCTAGAGATCTTAGGATTCGGAGTGAAGCTTTCTTT
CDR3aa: CSARDLRIRSEAFF

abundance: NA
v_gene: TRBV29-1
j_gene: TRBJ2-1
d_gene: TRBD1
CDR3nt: TGCAGCGTTGAAGATCAATTGGGGCGACAGGGTGGTTTGAATGAGCAGTTCTTC
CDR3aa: CSVEDQLGRQGGLNEQFF

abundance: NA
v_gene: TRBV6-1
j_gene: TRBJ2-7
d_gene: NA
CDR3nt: TGTGCCAGCAGCCTAAGACAGGACCTAGAGCAGTACTTC
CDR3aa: CASSLRQDLEQYF

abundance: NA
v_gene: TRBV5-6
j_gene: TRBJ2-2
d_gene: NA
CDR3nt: TGTGCCAGCAGCTTTACCGGGAGCCATGGGACCGGGGAGCTGTTTTTT
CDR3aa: CASSFTGSHGTGELFF

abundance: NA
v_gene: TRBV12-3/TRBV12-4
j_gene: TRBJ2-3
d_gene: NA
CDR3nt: TGTGCCAGCAGACATTACGGGGCAGATACGCAGTATTTT
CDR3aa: CASRHYGADTQYF

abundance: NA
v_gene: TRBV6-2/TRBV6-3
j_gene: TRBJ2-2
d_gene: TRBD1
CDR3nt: TGTGCCAGCAGTTACCCCGGGACAGGGAGCCCCGCGAACACCGGGGAGCTGTTTTTT
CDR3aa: CASSYPGTGSPANTGELFF

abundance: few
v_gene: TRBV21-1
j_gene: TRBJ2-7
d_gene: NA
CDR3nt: TGTGCCAGCAGGTCTGGACAGGGGGACTCCTACGAGCAGTACTTC
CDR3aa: CASRSGQGDSYEQYF

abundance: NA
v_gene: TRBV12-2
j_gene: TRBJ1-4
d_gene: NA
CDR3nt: NA
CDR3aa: CASRLASALRGLKKNCFF

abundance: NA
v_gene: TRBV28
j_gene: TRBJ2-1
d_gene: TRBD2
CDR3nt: TGTGCCAGCAGTGCAACTAGCGGGTTCTCCTACAATGAGCAGTTCTTC
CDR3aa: CASSATSGFSYNEQFF

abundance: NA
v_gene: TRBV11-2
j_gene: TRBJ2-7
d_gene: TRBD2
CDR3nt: TGTGCCAGCAGTCTATACGGGGGGACCTACGAGCAGTACTTC
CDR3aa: CASSLYGGTYEQYF

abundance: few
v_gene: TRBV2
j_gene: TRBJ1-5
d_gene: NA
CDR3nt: TGTGCCAGCACCCGTCTTAATAGCAATCAGCCCCAGCATTTT
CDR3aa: CASTRLNSNQPQHF

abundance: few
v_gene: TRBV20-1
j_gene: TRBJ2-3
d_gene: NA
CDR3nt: TGCAGTGCTAGGTTCGCACTAGCAGCTAGCACAGATACGCAGTATTTT
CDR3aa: CSARFALAASTDTQYF

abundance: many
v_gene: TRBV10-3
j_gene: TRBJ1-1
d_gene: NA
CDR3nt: TGTGCCACGGAGACAGGCTCGTCCACTGAAGCTTTCTTT
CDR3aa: CATETGSSTEAFF

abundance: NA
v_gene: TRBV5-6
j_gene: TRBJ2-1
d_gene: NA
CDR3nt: TGTGCCAGCAGCTTAGGACCCCCGACAGGGACTCCTCGGGAGCAGTTCTTC
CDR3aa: CASSLGPPTGTPREQFF

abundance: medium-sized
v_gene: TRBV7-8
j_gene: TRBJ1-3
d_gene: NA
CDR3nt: TGTGCCAGCAGCTCACGGACAGAGGGAAACACCATATATTTT
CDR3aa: CASSSRTEGNTIYF

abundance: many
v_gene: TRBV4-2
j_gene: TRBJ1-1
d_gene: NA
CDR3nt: TGTGCCAGCAGCCAAGGAGGGTTAGACACTGAAGCTTTCTTT
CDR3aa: CASSQGGLDTEAFF

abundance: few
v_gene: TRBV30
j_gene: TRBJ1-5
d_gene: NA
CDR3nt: TGTGCCTGGAGTGGCGGGCTTGGGGACAATCAGCCCCAGCATTTT
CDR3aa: CAWSGGLGDNQPQHF